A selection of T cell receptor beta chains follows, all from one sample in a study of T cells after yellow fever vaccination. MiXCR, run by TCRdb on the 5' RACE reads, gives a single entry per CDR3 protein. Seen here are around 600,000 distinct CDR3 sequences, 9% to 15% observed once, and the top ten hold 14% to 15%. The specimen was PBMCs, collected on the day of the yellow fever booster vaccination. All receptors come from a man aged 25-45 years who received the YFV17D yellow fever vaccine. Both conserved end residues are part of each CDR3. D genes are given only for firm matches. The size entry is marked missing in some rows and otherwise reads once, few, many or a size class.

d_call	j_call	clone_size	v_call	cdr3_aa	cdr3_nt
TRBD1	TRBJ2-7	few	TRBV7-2	CASRGPRPTGGAYEQYF	TGTGCCAGCAGGGGGCCCCGTCCGACAGGGGGCGCGTACGAGCAGTACTTC
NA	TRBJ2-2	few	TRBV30	CALRRTRNTGELFF	TGTGCCTTACGACGGACAAGGAACACCGGGGAGCTGTTTTTT
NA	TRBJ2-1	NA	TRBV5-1	CASSLRGQPNEQFF	TGCGCCAGCAGCTTGCGGGGGCAGCCCAATGAGCAGTTCTTC
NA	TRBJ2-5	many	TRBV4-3	CASSQDPGYKETQYF	TGCGCCAGCAGCCAAGATCCGGGGTATAAAGAGACCCAGTACTTC
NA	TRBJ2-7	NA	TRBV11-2	CASSLAIPLAYEQYF	TGTGCCAGCAGCTTAGCCATACCCTTAGCCTACGAGCAGTACTTC
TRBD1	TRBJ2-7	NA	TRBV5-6	CARSLGTGGYEQYF	TGTGCCAGAAGCTTAGGGACAGGGGGCTACGAGCAGTACTTC
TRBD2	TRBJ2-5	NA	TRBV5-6	CASSTPGTSGRSTQETQYF	TGTGCCAGCAGCACTCCAGGGACTAGCGGGAGGTCCACACAAGAGACCCAGTACTTC
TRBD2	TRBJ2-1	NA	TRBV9	CASSTRLAGSDEQFF	TGTGCCAGCAGCACCAGACTAGCGGGTAGCGATGAGCAGTTCTTC
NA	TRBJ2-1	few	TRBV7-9	CASSPMPHNEQFF	TGTGCCAGCAGCCCGATGCCGCACAATGAGCAGTTCTTC
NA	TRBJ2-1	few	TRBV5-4	CASSLGKNEQFF	TGTGCCAGCAGCTTGGGGAAGAATGAGCAGTTCTTC
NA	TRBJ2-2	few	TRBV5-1	CASSLAVDTGELFF	TGCGCCAGCAGCTTGGCCGTGGACACCGGGGAGCTGTTTTTT
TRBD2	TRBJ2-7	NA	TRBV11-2	CASSLQAGGLQGEQYF	TGTGCCAGCAGCTTACAAGCGGGGGGATTGCAGGGCGAGCAGTACTTC
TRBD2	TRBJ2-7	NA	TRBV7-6	CASSPRGGSLNEQYF	TGTGCCAGCAGCCCTCGCGGCGGGAGCTTGAACGAGCAGTACTTC
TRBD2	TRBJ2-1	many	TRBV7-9	CASSLGTSVYNEQFF	TGTGCCAGCAGCTTGGGGACTAGCGTTTACAATGAGCAGTTCTTC
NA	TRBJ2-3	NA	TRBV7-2	CALPCGLFYTQYF	TGTGCCCTTCCCTGCGGGCTGTTCTATACGCAGTATTTT
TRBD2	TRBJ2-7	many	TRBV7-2	CASRAVGTSGRFEQYF	TGTGCCAGCAGGGCTGTCGGGACTAGCGGGAGGTTCGAGCAGTACTTC
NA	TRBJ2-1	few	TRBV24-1	CATGPGNEQFF	TGTGCCACCGGGCCGGGGAATGAGCAGTTCTTC
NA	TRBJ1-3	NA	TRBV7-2	CASRHTGAGNTIYF	TGTGCCAGCAGACATACCGGGGCTGGAAACACCATATATTTT
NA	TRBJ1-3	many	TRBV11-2	CASRSLGGRTGNTIYF	TGTGCCAGCAGGAGTCTTGGGGGGCGTACCGGAAACACCATATATTTT
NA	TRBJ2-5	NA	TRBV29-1	CSVEPPGTPETQYF	TGCAGCGTAGAACCCCCGGGCACTCCAGAGACCCAGTACTTC
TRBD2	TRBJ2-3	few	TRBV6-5	CASSYPRGRDVNTDTQYF	TGTGCCAGCAGTTATCCGCGGGGGAGGGACGTGAACACAGATACGCAGTATTTT
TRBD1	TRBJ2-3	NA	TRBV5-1	CASSGTGGANADTQYF	TGCGCCAGCAGCGGGACAGGGGGCGCAAACGCAGATACGCAGTATTTT
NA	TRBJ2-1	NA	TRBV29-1	CSVEESSRSSYNEQFF	TGCAGCGTTGAAGAAAGCTCGAGGAGCTCCTACAATGAGCAGTTCTTC
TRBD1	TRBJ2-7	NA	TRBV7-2	CASSDRGEQYF	TGTGCCAGCAGCGACAGGGGCGAGCAGTACTTC
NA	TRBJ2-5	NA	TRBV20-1	CSAPGPAVKETQYF	TGCAGTGCTCCCGGGCCCGCGGTCAAAGAGACCCAGTACTTC
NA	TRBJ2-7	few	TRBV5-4	CASSLGTLRAEQYF	TGTGCCAGCAGCCTCGGGACCCTCCGGGCCGAGCAGTACTTC
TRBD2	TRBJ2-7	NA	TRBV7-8	CASSPGLAGGPGYEQYF	TGTGCCAGCAGCCCGGGACTAGCGGGAGGGCCAGGCTACGAGCAGTACTTC
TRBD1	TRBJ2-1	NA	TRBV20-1	CSARVQGRGSYNEQFF	TGCAGTGCTAGAGTACAGGGGCGAGGGTCCTACAATGAGCAGTTCTTC
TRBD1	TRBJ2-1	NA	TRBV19	CASSMTWDSGGEKQFF	TGTGCCAGTAGTATGACCTGGGACAGTGGGGGCGAAAAGCAGTTCTTC
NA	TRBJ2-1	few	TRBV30	CAWSRGIRSYNEQFF	TGTGCCTGGAGTAGGGGGATACGCTCCTACAATGAGCAGTTCTTC
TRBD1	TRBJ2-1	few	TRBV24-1	CATSSQTGVLDNEQFF	TGTGCCACCAGTTCACAAACAGGGGTGCTCGACAATGAGCAGTTCTTC
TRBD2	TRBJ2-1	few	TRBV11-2	CASSFPIVAGGRPYNEQFF	TGTGCCAGCAGCTTCCCGATAGTAGCGGGAGGGCGTCCTTACAATGAGCAGTTCTTC
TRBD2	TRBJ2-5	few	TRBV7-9	CASSQRGQRQETQYF	TGTGCCAGCAGCCAGCGGGGGCAACGCCAAGAGACCCAGTACTTC
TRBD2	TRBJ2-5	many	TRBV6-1	CASSPQALAQQETQYF	TGTGCCAGCAGCCCTCAAGCACTAGCGCAACAAGAGACCCAGTACTTC
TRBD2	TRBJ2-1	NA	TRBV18	CASSRQGRAEYNEQFF	TGTGCCAGCTCACGTCAAGGGAGGGCGGAGTATAATGAGCAGTTCTTC
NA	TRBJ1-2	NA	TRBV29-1	CSVERAINYGYTF	TGCAGCGTTGAGAGGGCCATTAACTATGGCTACACCTTC
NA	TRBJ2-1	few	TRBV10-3	CAITSMGNEQFF	TGTGCCATCACTAGCATGGGTAATGAGCAGTTCTTC
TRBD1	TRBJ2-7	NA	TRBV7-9	CASSSNRGGHWYEQYF	TGTGCCAGCAGCTCCAACAGGGGCGGGCATTGGTACGAGCAGTACTTC
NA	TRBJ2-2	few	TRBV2	CASTIAQAGELFF	TGTGCCAGCACCATAGCCCAGGCCGGGGAGCTGTTTTTT
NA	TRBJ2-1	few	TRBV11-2	CASSPSAHNEQFF	TGTGCCAGCAGCCCTAGCGCCCACAATGAGCAGTTCTTC
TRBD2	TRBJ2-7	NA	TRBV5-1	CASSLWLAGPKDEQYF	TGCGCCAGCAGCTTATGGCTAGCGGGACCCAAAGACGAGCAGTACTTC
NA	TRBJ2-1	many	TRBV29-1	CSGRTVSYNEQFF	TGCAGCGGACGGACAGTCTCCTACAATGAGCAGTTCTTC
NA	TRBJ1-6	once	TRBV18	CASSREDNSPLHF	TGTGCCAGCTCACGGGAAGATAATTCACCCCTCCACTTT
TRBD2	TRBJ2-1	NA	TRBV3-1	CASSRHPSGSTDEQFF	TGTGCCAGCAGCCGCCATCCTAGCGGGAGTACGGATGAGCAGTTCTTC
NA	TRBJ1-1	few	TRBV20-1	CSASAARNTEAFF	TGCAGTGCTTCCGCGGCGAGGAACACTGAAGCTTTCTTT
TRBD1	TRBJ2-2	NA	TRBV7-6	CASSLEGTVNTGELFF	TGTGCCAGCAGCTTAGAGGGGACAGTGAACACCGGGGAGCTGTTTTTT
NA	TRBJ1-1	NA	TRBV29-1	CSEGVVNTEAFF	TGCAGCGAGGGGGTAGTGAACACTGAAGCTTTCTTT
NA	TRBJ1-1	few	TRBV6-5	CASSYLGEGLSWNTEAFF	TGTGCCAGCAGTTATCTTGGGGAGGGTTTGTCTTGGAACACTGAAGCTTTCTTT
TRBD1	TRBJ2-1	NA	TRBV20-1	CSAEQGPTYNEQFF	TGCAGTGCCGAACAGGGGCCCACCTACAATGAGCAGTTCTTC
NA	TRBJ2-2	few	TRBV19	CASSITQNTGELFF	TGTGCCAGTAGTATAACACAGAACACCGGGGAGCTGTTTTTT